The subject of this entry is one T cell receptor (beta chain). Germline trimming cut 5 bases from V and 1 base from J; bases unmatched to any gene: 7. CDR1 and CDR2 (germline): LNHDA, SQIVND (reference sequence). The CDR3 runs to 16 residues. These data are taken from a study of T cells in localized non-small cell lung cancer. This table comes from immunoSEQ multiplex PCR, and its TCRdb copy is limited to in-frame clones, with some not included. This sample has about 79,000 clones, with 84% found just once. This receptor was obtained from a female donor aged 60 or older with stage I lung adenocarcinoma. Specimen: peripheral blood, collected before any cancer treatment. V gene TRBV19 combines with J gene TRBJ2-1; TRBD2 matches at 8 bases. The CDR3: CASSSTTSASYNEQFF. CDR3 DNA: TGTGCCAGTAGTTCCACGACTAGCGCGTCCTACAATGAGCAGTTCTTC.